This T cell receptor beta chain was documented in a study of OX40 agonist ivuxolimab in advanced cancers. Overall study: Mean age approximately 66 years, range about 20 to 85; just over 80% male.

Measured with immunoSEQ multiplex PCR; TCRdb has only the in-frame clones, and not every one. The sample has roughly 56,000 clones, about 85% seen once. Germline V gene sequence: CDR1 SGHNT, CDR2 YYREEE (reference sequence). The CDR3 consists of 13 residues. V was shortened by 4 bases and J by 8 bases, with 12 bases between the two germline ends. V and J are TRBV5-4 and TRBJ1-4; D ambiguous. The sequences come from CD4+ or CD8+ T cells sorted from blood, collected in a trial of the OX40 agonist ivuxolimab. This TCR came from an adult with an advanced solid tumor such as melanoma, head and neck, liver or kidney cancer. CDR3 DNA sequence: TGTGCCAGCAGCCAGGCAGTAGCCGAAAAACTGTTTTTT. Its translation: CASSQAVAEKLFF.